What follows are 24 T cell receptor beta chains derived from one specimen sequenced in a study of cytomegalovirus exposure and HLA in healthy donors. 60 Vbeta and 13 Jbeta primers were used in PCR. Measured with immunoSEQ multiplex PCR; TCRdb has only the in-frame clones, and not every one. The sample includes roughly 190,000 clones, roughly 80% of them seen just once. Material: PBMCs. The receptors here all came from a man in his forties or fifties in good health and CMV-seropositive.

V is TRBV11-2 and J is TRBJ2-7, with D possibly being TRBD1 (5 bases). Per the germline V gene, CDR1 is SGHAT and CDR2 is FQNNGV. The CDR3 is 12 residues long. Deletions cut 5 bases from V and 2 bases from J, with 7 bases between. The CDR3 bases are TGTGCCAGCAGCCCACAGGCCTACGAGCAGTACTTC. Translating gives CASSPQAYEQYF.

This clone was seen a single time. CDR3 region: CAIRLAGAATDTQYF. DNA of the CDR3: TGTGCCATCAGACTAGCGGGGGCGGCCACAGATACGCAGTATTTT. The chain links TRBV10-3 to TRBJ2-3; 11 bases map to TRBD2. The CDR3 is made up of 15 amino acids. J was trimmed by 2 bases and V by 6 bases; bases with no gene match: 4. The germline V gene has CDR1 ENHRY and CDR2 SYGVKD.

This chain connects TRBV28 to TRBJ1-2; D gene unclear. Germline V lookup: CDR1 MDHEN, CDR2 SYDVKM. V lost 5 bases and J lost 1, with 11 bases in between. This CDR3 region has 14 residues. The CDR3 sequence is CASSRNLGNYGYTF. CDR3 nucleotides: TGTGCCAGCAGTCGCAACCTCGGTAACTATGGCTACACCTTC.

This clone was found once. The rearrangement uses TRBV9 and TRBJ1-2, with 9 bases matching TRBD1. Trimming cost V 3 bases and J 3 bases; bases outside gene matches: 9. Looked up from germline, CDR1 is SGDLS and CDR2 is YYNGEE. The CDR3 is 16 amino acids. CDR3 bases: TGTGCCAGCAGCGCCTCCCGGGACAGGGACCACTATGGCTACACCTTC. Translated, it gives CASSASRDRDHYGYTF.

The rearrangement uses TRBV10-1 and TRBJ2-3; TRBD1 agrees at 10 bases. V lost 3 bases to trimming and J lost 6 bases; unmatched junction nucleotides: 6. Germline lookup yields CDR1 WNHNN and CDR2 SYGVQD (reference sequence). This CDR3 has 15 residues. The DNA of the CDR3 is TGCGCCAGCAGTGAAGACAGGGGGCGCAGGGATACGCAGTATTTT. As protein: CASSEDRGRRDTQYF.

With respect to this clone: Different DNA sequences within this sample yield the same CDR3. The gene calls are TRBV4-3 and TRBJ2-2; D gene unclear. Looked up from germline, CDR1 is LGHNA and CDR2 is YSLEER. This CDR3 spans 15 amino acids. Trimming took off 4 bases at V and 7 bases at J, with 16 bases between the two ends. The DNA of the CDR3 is TGCGCCAGCAGCCCGTCCCCCAAATCTAGCGGGGAGCTGTTTTTT. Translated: CASSPSPKSSGELFF.

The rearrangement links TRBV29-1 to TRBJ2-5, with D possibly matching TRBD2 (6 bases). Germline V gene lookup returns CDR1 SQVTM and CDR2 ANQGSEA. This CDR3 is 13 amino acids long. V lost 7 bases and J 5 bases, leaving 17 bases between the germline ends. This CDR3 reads CSETETSFETQYF. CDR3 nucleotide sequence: TGCAGCGAGACCGAGACTAGTTTTGAGACCCAGTACTTC.

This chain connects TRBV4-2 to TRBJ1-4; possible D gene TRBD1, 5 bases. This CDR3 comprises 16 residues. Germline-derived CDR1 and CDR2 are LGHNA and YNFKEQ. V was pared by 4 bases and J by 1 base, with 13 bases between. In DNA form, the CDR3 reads TGTGCCAGCAGCCCCCAGGGTACCCAAACTAATGAAAAACTGTTTTTT. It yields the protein CASSPQGTQTNEKLFF.

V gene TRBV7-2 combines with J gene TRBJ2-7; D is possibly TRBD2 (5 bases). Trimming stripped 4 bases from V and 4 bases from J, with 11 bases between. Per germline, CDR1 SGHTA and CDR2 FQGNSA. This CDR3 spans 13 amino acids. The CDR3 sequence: CASSSGNGYEQYF. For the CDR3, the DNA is TGTGCCAGCAGCTCGGGAAATGGATACGAGCAGTACTTC. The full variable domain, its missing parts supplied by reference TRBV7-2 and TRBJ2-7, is GAGVSQSPSNKVTEKGKDVELRCDPISGHTALYWYRQSLGQGLEFLIYFQGNSAPDKSGLPSDRFSAERTGGSVSTLTIQRTQQEDSAVYLCASSSGNGYEQYFGPGTRLTVT.

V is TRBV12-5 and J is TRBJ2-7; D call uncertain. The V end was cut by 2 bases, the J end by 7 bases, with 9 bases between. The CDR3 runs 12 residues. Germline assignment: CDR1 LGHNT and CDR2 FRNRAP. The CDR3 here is CASGLSRYEQYF. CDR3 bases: TGTGCTAGTGGTTTGTCCCGTTATGAGCAGTACTTC.

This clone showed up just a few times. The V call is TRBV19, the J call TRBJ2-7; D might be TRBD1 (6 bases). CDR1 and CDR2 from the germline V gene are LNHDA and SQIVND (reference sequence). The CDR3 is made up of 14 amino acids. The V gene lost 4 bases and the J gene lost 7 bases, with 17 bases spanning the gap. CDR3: CASSTDGTIQEQYF. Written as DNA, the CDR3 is TGTGCCAGTAGTACTGACGGGACAATTCAGGAGCAGTACTTC.

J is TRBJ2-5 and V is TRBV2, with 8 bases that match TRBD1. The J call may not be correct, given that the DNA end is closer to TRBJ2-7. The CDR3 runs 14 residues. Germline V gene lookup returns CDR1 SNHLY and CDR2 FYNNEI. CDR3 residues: CASSQPGQVDEQYF. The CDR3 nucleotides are TGTGCCAGCAGTCAGCCGGGACAGGTCGACGAGCAGTACTTC.

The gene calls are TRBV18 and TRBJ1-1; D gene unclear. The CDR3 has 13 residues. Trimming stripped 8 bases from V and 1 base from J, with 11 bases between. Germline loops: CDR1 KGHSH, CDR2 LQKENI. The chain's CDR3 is CASVGEGNTEAFF. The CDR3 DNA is TGTGCCAGCGTTGGGGAGGGGAACACTGAAGCTTTCTTT.

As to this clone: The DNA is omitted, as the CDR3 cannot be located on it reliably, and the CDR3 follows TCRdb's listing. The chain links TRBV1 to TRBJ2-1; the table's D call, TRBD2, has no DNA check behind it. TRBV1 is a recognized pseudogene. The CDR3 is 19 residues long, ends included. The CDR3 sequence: CTSSQGVGSGASSYNEQFF.

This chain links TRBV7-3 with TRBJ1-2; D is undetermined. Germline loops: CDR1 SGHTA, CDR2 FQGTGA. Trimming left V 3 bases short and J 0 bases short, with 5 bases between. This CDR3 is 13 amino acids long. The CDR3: CASSFTANYGYTF. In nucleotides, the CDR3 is TGTGCCAGCAGCTTCACAGCTAACTATGGCTACACCTTC.

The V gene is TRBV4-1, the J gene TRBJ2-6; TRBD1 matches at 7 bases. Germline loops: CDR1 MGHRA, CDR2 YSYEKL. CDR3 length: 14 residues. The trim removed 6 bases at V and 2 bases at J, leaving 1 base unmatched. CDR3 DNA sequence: TGCGCCAGCAGACAGGGGCCTGGGGCCAACGTCCTGACTTTC. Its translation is CASRQGPGANVLTF.

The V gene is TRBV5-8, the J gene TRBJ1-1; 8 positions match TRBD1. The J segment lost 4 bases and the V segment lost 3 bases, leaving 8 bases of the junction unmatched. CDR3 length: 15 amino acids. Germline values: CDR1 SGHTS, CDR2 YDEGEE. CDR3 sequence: CASSWTGSGGTEAFF. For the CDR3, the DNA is TGTGCCAGCAGCTGGACAGGGTCGGGAGGCACTGAAGCTTTCTTT.

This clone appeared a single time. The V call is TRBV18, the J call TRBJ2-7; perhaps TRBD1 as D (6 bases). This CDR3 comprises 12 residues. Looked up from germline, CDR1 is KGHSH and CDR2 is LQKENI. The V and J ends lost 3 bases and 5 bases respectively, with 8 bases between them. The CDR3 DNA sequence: TGTGCCAGCTCACCTTCAGGGGACGAGCAGTACTTC. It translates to CASSPSGDEQYF.

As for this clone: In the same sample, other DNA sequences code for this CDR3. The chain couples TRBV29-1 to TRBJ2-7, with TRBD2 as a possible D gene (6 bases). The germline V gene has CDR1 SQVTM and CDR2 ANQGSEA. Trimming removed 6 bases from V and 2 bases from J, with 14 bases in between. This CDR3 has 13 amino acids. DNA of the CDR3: TGCAGCGTGGAGGGCGACAAGCCCTACGAGCAGTACTTC. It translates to CSVEGDKPYEQYF.

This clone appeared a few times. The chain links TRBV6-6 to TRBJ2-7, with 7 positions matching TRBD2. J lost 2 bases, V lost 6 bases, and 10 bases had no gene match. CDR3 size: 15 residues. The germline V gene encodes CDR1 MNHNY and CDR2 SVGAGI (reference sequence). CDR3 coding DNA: TGTGCCAGCAGCAGCCCGGGTGGGGGGGCCTACGAGCAGTACTTC. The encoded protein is CASSSPGGGAYEQYF.

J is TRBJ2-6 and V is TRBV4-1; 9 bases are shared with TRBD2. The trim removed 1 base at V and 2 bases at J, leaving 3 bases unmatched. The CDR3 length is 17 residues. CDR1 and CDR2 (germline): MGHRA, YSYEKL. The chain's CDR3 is CASSQGSGGPGANVLTF. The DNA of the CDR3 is TGCGCCAGCAGCCAAGGGAGCGGGGGGCCTGGGGCCAACGTCCTGACTTTC.

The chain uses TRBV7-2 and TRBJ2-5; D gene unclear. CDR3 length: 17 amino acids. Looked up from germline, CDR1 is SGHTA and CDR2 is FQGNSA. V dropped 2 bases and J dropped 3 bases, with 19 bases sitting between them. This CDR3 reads CASSLYGGWASEETQYF. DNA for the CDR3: TGTGCCAGCAGCTTATACGGTGGGTGGGCGTCGGAAGAGACCCAGTACTTC.

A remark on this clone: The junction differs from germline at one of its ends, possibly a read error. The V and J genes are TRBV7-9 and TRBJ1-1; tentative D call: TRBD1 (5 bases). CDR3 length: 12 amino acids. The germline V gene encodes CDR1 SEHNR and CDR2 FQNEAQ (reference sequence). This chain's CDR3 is CSSSSPTSGAFF. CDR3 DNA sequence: TGTTCCAGCAGCTCACCGACGTCAGGGGCTTTCTTT.

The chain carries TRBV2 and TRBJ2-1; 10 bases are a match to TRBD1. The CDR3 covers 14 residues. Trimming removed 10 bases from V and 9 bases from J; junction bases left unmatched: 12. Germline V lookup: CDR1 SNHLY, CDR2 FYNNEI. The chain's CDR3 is CATKWDRGLGEQFF. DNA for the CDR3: TGTGCCACAAAGTGGGACAGGGGATTAGGTGAGCAGTTCTTC.